Below are 20 T cell receptor beta chains sequenced from a single sample in a study of blood T cell repertoires in COVID-19. The repertoire was sequenced with immunoSEQ multiplex PCR; TCRdb's copy has only in-frame clones and lacks some. Counted here are hundreds of thousands of clones, roughly 85% occurring once; the ten biggest clones make up approximately 9.1%. Sequenced input: PBMCs or T cells enriched from blood (not recorded which). These receptors were collected from a woman in her forties or fifties with acute COVID-19.

This clone was recorded once. The rearrangement uses TRBV12-3 or TRBV12-4 and TRBJ2-1, with D unclear. The CDR3 length is 13 residues. Trimming pared 2 bases from V and 5 bases from J, leaving 7 bases between. CDR3 DNA sequence: TGTGCCAGCAGTTTATACCCTAACAATGAGCAGTTCTTC. As protein: CASSLYPNNEQFF.

The chain employs TRBV9 and TRBJ1-2; 8 bases line up with TRBD1. The CDR3 has 14 amino acids. Per germline, CDR1 SGDLS and CDR2 YYNGEE. Trimming took 3 bases from V and 8 from J; bases not matched to a gene: 9. CDR3 amino acids: CASSAQINRGGYTF. The CDR3 DNA reads TGTGCCAGCAGCGCCCAAATAAACAGGGGGGGCTACACCTTC.

This clone was recorded once. J is TRBJ1-2 and V is TRBV7-2; 9 nucleotides agree with TRBD1. The CDR3 contains 14 residues. Germline values: CDR1 SGHTA, CDR2 FQGNSA. The V segment lost 5 bases and the J segment 4 bases; nucleotides outside the gene matches: 5. The CDR3 sequence: CASSPPDRGYGYTF. CDR3 nucleotide sequence: TGTGCCAGCAGCCCGCCGGACAGGGGCTATGGCTACACCTTC. The entire variable domain, with the rest obtained from reference TRBV7-2 and TRBJ1-2, is as follows: GAGVSQSPSNKVTEKGKDVELRCDPISGHTALYWYRQSLGQGLEFLIYFQGNSAPDKSGLPSDRFSAERTGGSVSTLTIQRTQQEDSAVYLCASSPPDRGYGYTFGSGTRLTVV.

The rearrangement joins TRBV27 to TRBJ2-2; TRBD1 aligns across 11 bases. The CDR3 runs to 16 residues. V dropped 3 bases and J dropped 6; count of bases not matched to a gene: 6. Germline assignment: CDR1 MNHEY and CDR2 SMNVEV (reference sequence). The CDR3 DNA is TGTGCCAGCAGTTTTTGGGGACAGGGGGTTTCCGGGGAGCTGTTTTTT. It is translated as CASSFWGQGVSGELFF.

This clone was seen only once. V and J are TRBV30 and TRBJ1-6, with D tentatively TRBD1 (6 bases). V lost 4 bases and J lost 3, with 10 bases in between. Germline assignment: CDR1 GTSNPN and CDR2 SVGIG (reference sequence). This CDR3 is built from 14 residues. CDR3 sequence (DNA): TGTGCCTGGAAGGGGGATTTCTATAATTCACCCCTCCACTTT. This sequence encodes CAWKGDFYNSPLHF.

The genes are TRBV27 and TRBJ1-2; tentatively, D is TRBD1 (5 bases). Germline CDR1 MNHEY, CDR2 SMNVEV (reference sequence). The germline V and J ends were trimmed by 9 bases and 6 bases, with 23 bases remaining between them. This CDR3 is 15 amino acids long. This CDR3 reads CASGDISGGFHGYTF. The DNA for the CDR3 is TGTGCCAGTGGGGATATTTCCGGGGGGTTTCATGGCTACACCTTC.

The chain joins TRBV7-6 to TRBJ1-2; D perhaps matches TRBD1 (5 bases). This CDR3 spans 13 amino acids. Germline-derived CDR1 and CDR2 are SGHVS and FNYEAQ. With 5 bases removed from V and 10 bases from J, the gap between germline ends came to 17 bases. The CDR3 sequence is CASSPGGGDDYTF. CDR3 DNA sequence: TGTGCCAGCAGCCCCGGGGGGGGAGACGACTACACCTTC.

The chain is built from TRBV6-5 and TRBJ2-5, with D possibly TRBD2 on 5 matching bases. Germline CDR1 and CDR2: MNHEY and SVGAGI. The CDR3 extends over 13 amino acids. V lost 2 bases and J lost 5, with 9 bases in between. The CDR3 protein is CASSYGPGETQYF. The DNA for the CDR3 is TGTGCCAGCAGTTACGGGCCGGGGGAGACCCAGTACTTC.

The chain recombines TRBV2 with TRBJ1-1; D is ambiguous. Germline-derived CDR1 and CDR2 are SNHLY and FYNNEI. V was pared by 3 bases and J by 0 bases, with 5 bases between. The CDR3 has 13 amino acids. For the CDR3, the DNA is TGTGCCAGCAGTGACAGATTGAACACTGAAGCTTTCTTT. It specifies CASSDRLNTEAFF.

The chain links TRBV11-1 to TRBJ2-7; the match to TRBD2 covers 7 bases. CDR3 length: 15 residues. Per germline, CDR1 SGHAT and CDR2 FQDESV (reference sequence). Trimming cost V 3 bases and J 6 bases; bases outside gene matches: 11. CDR3 amino acids: CASSLSVQRGGEQYF. CDR3 nucleotide sequence: TGTGCCAGCAGCTTGTCGGTACAGCGGGGAGGCGAGCAGTACTTC.

The V gene is TRBV14, the J gene TRBJ1-1, with TRBD1 matching over 9 bases. The J segment lost 3 bases and the V segment lost 5 bases, leaving 4 bases of the junction unmatched. This CDR3 has 14 residues. Per the germline V gene, CDR1 is SGHDN and CDR2 is FVKESK. The CDR3 nucleotides read TGTGCCAGCAGCGTACAGGGGGCGCACACTGAAGCTTTCTTT. Its protein product is CASSVQGAHTEAFF.

The chain links TRBV11-3 to TRBJ2-7; D might be TRBD1 (5 bases). In germline, CDR1 is SGHNT, CDR2 YENEEA. The CDR3 totals 15 residues. Trimming pared 5 bases from V and 3 bases from J, leaving 17 bases between. CDR3: CASSPAGQGIYEQYF. In DNA, the CDR3 is TGTGCCAGCAGCCCAGCAGGGCAGGGAATCTACGAGCAGTACTTC.

This clone was detected a few times. At one end, the junction sequence differs from germline, possibly due to a read error. The rearrangement links TRBV6-1 to TRBJ1-5; 8 bases map to TRBD1. From germline, CDR1 is MNHNS and CDR2 SASEGT. The CDR3 is made up of 13 amino acids. The CDR3 sequence is CASSDNRGLPRYF. CDR3 nucleotide sequence: TGTGCCAGCAGTGACAACAGGGGGTTACCTCGGTATTTT.

This clone was found a few times. In DNA, the CDR3 is TGTGCCAGCCAGCTCGGGGGAGGCCGGGGCGGCTACACCTTC. Amino acid sequence: CASQLGGGRGGYTF. J is TRBJ1-2 and V is TRBV7-9; D perhaps matches TRBD1 (5 bases). Germline CDR1 SEHNR, CDR2 FQNEAQ (reference sequence). V lost 8 bases and J 8 bases, leaving 21 bases between the germline ends. The CDR3 spans 14 residues.

The rearrangement uses TRBV5-4 and TRBJ2-7; the D gene is possibly TRBD1 (5 bases). This CDR3 is 9 amino acids long. Germline-derived CDR1 and CDR2 are SGHNT and YYREEE (reference sequence). The CDR3 DNA reads TGTGGTCAGGGCCACGAGCAGTACTTC. Protein: CGQGHEQYF.

The chain carries TRBV5-1 and TRBJ1-1; no definite D call. The V gene lost 4 bases and the J gene lost 4 bases, with 17 bases spanning the gap. Germline V gene sequence: CDR1 SGHRS, CDR2 YFSETQ. This CDR3 has 15 residues. CDR3 DNA: TGCGCCAGCAGCCTGAGCGGGATCACGGGCACTGAAGCTTTCTTT. Its protein is CASSLSGITGTEAFF.

This sequence joins TRBV5-1 and TRBJ2-1; 8 nucleotides agree with TRBD1. The germline V gene has CDR1 SGHRS and CDR2 YFSETQ. CDR3 size: 15 residues. V shed 0 bases and J 8 bases; nucleotides not matched to a gene: 7. CDR3 region: CASSLVADRVDEQFF. DNA of the CDR3: TGCGCCAGCAGCTTGGTCGCGGACAGGGTGGATGAGCAGTTCTTC.

This chain joins TRBV19 and TRBJ2-5, with D perhaps matching TRBD1 (5 bases). V was cut by 1 base and J by 1 base, with 19 bases left in between. The germline CDR1 and CDR2 sequences are LNHDA and SQIVND (reference sequence). CDR3 length: 18 amino acids. CDR3 residues: CASSIGGWGRDPQETQYF. CDR3 sequence (DNA): TGTGCCAGTAGTATAGGGGGATGGGGCCGAGACCCCCAAGAGACCCAGTACTTC.

This clone was detected a few times. V usage is TRBV29-1 and J usage is TRBJ2-7, with D possibly matching TRBD1 (5 bases). The germline gives CDR1 SQVTM, CDR2 ANQGSEA. The germline V and J ends were trimmed by 4 bases and 0 bases, with 7 bases remaining between them. This CDR3 is 12 amino acids long. The CDR3 DNA reads as TGCAGCGTTGGACAGCTCTCCTACGAGCAGTACTTC. It codes for CSVGQLSYEQYF.

This clone came up a few times. The chain couples TRBV5-4 to TRBJ1-1; D might be TRBD1 (5 bases). V was trimmed by 0 bases and J by 1 base, leaving 7 bases between them. The CDR3 length is 14 residues. Germline V gene data show CDR1 as SGHNT and CDR2 as YYREEE (reference sequence). The CDR3 region is CASSLVTGNTEAFF. CDR3 coding DNA: TGTGCCAGCAGCTTGGTAACAGGGAACACTGAAGCTTTCTTT.